This T cell receptor beta chain comes out of a study of PD-L1 blockade in urothelial cancer. Method: immunoSEQ multiplex PCR; TCRdb's copy keeps in-frame clones and lacks some. This sample yields about 95,000 clones, of which 87% are seen a single time; about 2% belongs to the top ten. Time point indicated: pretreatment peripheral blood. Germline assignment: CDR1 MDHEN and CDR2 SYDVKM. This CDR3 comprises 13 residues. Trimming at V came to 7 bases and at J to 8 bases, leaving 4 bases not matched to a gene. The chain uses TRBV28 and TRBJ1-6; 8 bases match TRBD1. Sample: PBMCs, taken around atezolizumab (anti-PD-L1) treatment. The origin of this receptor is a man aged 55 to 70 with urothelial cancer. This chain's CDR3 is CASTDRVDSPLHF. CDR3 sequence (DNA): TGTGCCAGCACGGACAGGGTGGATTCACCCCTCCACTTT.